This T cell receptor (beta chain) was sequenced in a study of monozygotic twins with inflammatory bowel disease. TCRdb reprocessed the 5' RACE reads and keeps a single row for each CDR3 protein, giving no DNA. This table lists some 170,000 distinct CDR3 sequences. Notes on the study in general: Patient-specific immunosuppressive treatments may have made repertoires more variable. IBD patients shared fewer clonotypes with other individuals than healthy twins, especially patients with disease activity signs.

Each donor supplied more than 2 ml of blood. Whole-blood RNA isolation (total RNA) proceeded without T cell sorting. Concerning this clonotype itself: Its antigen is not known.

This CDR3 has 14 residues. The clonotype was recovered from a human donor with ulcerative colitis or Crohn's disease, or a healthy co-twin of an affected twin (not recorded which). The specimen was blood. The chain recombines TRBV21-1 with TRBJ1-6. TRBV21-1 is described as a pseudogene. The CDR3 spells CASSKALANSPLHF.